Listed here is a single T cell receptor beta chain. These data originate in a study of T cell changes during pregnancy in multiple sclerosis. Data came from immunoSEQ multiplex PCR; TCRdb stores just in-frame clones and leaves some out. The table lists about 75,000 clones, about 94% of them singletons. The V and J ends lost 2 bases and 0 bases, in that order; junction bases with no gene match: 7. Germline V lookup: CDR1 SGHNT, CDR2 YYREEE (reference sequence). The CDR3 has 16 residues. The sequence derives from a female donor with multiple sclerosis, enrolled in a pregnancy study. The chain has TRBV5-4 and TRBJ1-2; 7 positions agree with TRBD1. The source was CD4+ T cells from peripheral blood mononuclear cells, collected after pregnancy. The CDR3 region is CASSLRDREPNYGYTF. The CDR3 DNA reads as TGTGCCAGCAGCTTAAGGGACAGAGAACCTAACTATGGCTACACCTTC.